These 25 T cell receptor beta chains were all obtained from the same sample, sequenced in a study of neurological immune-mediated disorders. The time point here: longitudinal time-point 1 (baseline). TCRdb re-called the 5' RACE reads through MiXCR, storing one row per CDR3 protein. This sample has over 55,000 distinct CDR3 sequences, with roughly 10% found just once. The sequenced material came from PBMCs. All receptors come from a young man in good health.

This clonotype was detected ten times or more. The V call is TRBV5-1, the J call TRBJ2-2; D tentatively fits TRBD1 or TRBD2 (5 bases each). Deletions cut 1 base from V and 5 bases from J, with 15 bases between. CDR1 and CDR2 (germline): SGHRS, YFSETQ. The CDR3 covers 16 residues. CDR3 amino acids: CASSLQGSSGTGELFF. DNA of the CDR3: TGCGCCAGCAGCTTGCAGGGCTCATCGGGAACCGGGGAGCTGTTTTTT.

This clonotype was seen ten or more times. The chain uses TRBV4-2 and TRBJ2-1, with D unclear. The germline V and J ends were trimmed by 0 bases and 4 bases, with 10 bases remaining between them. CDR1 LGHNA and CDR2 YNFKEQ come from the germline V gene. The CDR3 spans 15 residues. The CDR3 DNA is TGTGCCAGCAGCCAAGATGCTACAGATTACAATGAGCAGTTCTTC. This translates into CASSQDATDYNEQFF.

The table lists this clonotype with many counts. The chain uses TRBV6-5 and TRBJ2-2, with D unclear. The CDR3 consists of 13 residues. The V gene lost 5 bases and the J gene lost 0 bases, with 4 bases spanning the gap. Germline V CDR1 and CDR2: MNHEY, SVGAGI. DNA for the CDR3: TGTGCCAGCAGTCCCGCGAACACCGGGGAGCTGTTTTTT. It codes for CASSPANTGELFF.

This clonotype was recorded many times. The V call is TRBV20-1, the J call TRBJ1-5, with 7 bases aligning to TRBD1. Trimming cost V 8 bases and J 1 base; bases outside gene matches: 14. Germline assignment: CDR1 DFQATT and CDR2 SNEGSKA (reference sequence). The CDR3 runs to 16 residues. Written as DNA, the CDR3 is TGCAGTAGTGACAGGGTTTGGGAATTGAGCAATCAGCCCCAGCATTTT. Its protein is CSSDRVWELSNQPQHF.

The table lists this clonotype with a few counts. The chain is built from TRBV7-6 and TRBJ2-7; 7 bases map to TRBD2. The V segment lost 1 base and the J segment 6 bases; nucleotides outside the gene matches: 3. Germline V gene data show CDR1 as SGHVS and CDR2 as FNYEAQ. The CDR3 totals 13 residues. The DNA of the CDR3 is TGTGCCAGCAGCTTAGGACTAGCCAGCGAGCAGTACTTC. Amino acids: CASSLGLASEQYF.

Ten or more counts support this clonotype. The chain recombines TRBV7-2 with TRBJ2-1; D not resolved. The CDR3 spans 13 residues. V lost 5 bases and J lost 8, with 13 bases in between. CDR1 SGHTA and CDR2 FQGNSA come from the germline V gene. CDR3 region: CASSPLSIHEQFF. CDR3 nucleotides: TGTGCCAGCAGCCCTCTTAGTATTCATGAGCAGTTCTTC.

This clonotype appeared many times. CDR3 sequence reads: CAISGLDGRNTIYF. CDR3 nucleotide sequence: TGTGCCATCAGTGGGCTTGACGGCCGAAACACCATATATTTT. J is TRBJ1-3 and V is TRBV10-3; D gene uncertain. V dropped 4 bases and J dropped 5 bases, with 12 bases sitting between them. Germline values: CDR1 ENHRY, CDR2 SYGVKD. This CDR3 spans 14 amino acids.

This clonotype was recorded many times. The genes are TRBV15 and TRBJ2-1, with 8 bases that match TRBD2. Germline CDR1 LNHNV, CDR2 YYDKDF (reference sequence). The V segment lost 1 base and the J segment 4 bases; nucleotides outside the gene matches: 9. The CDR3 has 17 amino acids. CDR3 DNA: TGTGCCACCAGCAGAGTGGGTACTAGCGGACCGTACAATGAGCAGTTCTTC. It yields the protein CATSRVGTSGPYNEQFF.

V usage is TRBV5-5 and J usage is TRBJ2-7, with TRBD1 matching over 7 bases. The germline CDR1 and CDR2 sequences are SGHKS and YYEKEE (reference sequence). This CDR3 has 13 amino acids. V was clipped by 4 bases and J by 10 bases; unmatched bases: 11. CDR3 protein: CASSIQGSYDQYF. Written as DNA, the CDR3 is TGTGCCAGCAGCATACAGGGGTCCTATGACCAGTACTTC.

This clonotype has ten or more counts. The chain joins TRBV12-3 or TRBV12-4 to TRBJ2-7; TRBD1 agrees at 10 bases. The CDR3 is 17 residues long. J lost 0 bases, V lost 6 bases, and 11 bases had no gene match. CDR3 region: CASSNDRGLSFSYEQYF. The CDR3 DNA sequence: TGTGCCAGCAGCAACGACAGGGGGCTCAGCTTCTCCTACGAGCAGTACTTC.

This clonotype has at least ten counts. The gene calls are TRBV12-3 or TRBV12-4 and TRBJ2-4; 7 bases line up with TRBD2. The V and J ends lost 2 bases and 7 bases, in that order; junction bases with no gene match: 8. CDR3 length: 15 amino acids. The CDR3 spells CASSLFSGNRNIQYF. The CDR3 nucleotides read TGTGCCAGCAGTTTATTCAGCGGGAATAGGAACATTCAGTACTTC.

The chain employs TRBV9 and TRBJ1-1; 8 nucleotides match TRBD1. The germline gives CDR1 SGDLS, CDR2 YYNGEE. V was clipped by 3 bases and J by 0 bases; unmatched bases: 4. This CDR3 spans 15 amino acids. CDR3 in DNA: TGTGCCAGCAGCGAGACAGGGGCGATGAACACTGAAGCTTTCTTT. This gives the protein CASSETGAMNTEAFF.

This clonotype was observed many times. This chain connects TRBV28 to TRBJ1-5; 7 nucleotides line up with TRBD1. Germline loops: CDR1 MDHEN, CDR2 SYDVKM. With V trimmed by 5 bases and J by 13 bases, 14 bases remained unmatched. This CDR3 has 14 residues. CDR3 sequence reads: CASSPQGGGTPQHF. Written as DNA, the CDR3 is TGTGCCAGCAGTCCCCAGGGGGGAGGGACCCCTCAGCATTTT.

This clonotype was found many times. The chain links TRBV12-3 or TRBV12-4 to TRBJ1-5, with D hard to call. The CDR3 sequence is 14 residues long. V was pared by 5 bases and J by 5 bases, with 13 bases between. CDR3 loop: CASSQGVGDQPQHF. Here the CDR3 DNA reads TGTGCCAGCAGTCAAGGAGTCGGAGATCAGCCCCAGCATTTT.

This clonotype was counted at least ten times. This chain uses TRBV2 with TRBJ2-1; the match to TRBD2 covers 10 bases. The J segment lost 10 bases and the V segment lost 6 bases, leaving 12 bases of the junction unmatched. Germline assignment: CDR1 SNHLY and CDR2 FYNNEI. The CDR3 covers 15 residues. The CDR3, as DNA: TGTGCCAGCAGCTATGGACTAGCGGCCAGTGGAGAGCAGTTCTTC. This sequence encodes CASSYGLAASGEQFF.

J is TRBJ2-1 and V is TRBV6-6; TRBD1 agrees at 10 bases. CDR1 MNHNY and CDR2 SVGAGI come from the germline V gene (reference sequence). The CDR3 sequence is 19 residues long. J lost 6 bases, V lost 9 bases, and 23 bases had no gene match. The CDR3 coding sequence is TGTGCCAGAAGTCTACTGGCCGGGACAGGGGTTGGGAGAGGCAATGAGCAGTTCTTC. Protein: CARSLLAGTGVGRGNEQFF.

This clonotype was counted many times. Given a much more abundant clone one base away, this may be a read error. The chain recombines TRBV7-7 with TRBJ2-3; 8 nucleotides align to TRBD1. Germline loops: CDR1 SSHAT, CDR2 FNYEAQ (reference sequence). There are 14 residues in the CDR3. The CDR3 nucleotides read TGTGCCAACAGCCCCAGACAGGGGTATGATACGCAGTATTTT. Translation: CANSPRQGYDTQYF.

This clonotype was seen ten or more times. This rearrangement joins TRBV5-1 to TRBJ2-4; 8 bases fit TRBD1. The germline V gene has CDR1 SGHRS and CDR2 YFSETQ. With 8 bases clipped from V and 6 bases from J, the junction kept 10 bases outside the gene matches. This CDR3 is 14 amino acids long. CDR3 residues: CASRGNDRGNIQYF. The CDR3 coding sequence is TGCGCCAGTAGAGGCAACGACAGGGGAAACATTCAGTACTTC. Variable domain in full (rest from reference TRBV5-1 and TRBJ2-4): KAGVTQTPRYLIKTRGQQVTLSCSPISGHRSVSWYQQTPGQGLQFLFEYFSETQRNKGNFPGRFSGRQFSNSRSEMNVSTLELGDSALYLCASRGNDRGNIQYFGAGTRLSVL.

The table lists this clonotype with many counts. This chain uses TRBV6-5 with TRBJ2-1; 8 positions agree with TRBD2. J gave up 7 bases and V 8 bases, and 10 bases lay outside the gene matches. The CDR3 has 14 residues. Looked up from germline, CDR1 is MNHEY and CDR2 is SVGAGI. This chain's CDR3 is CASRSGGGPNEQFF. DNA of the CDR3: TGTGCCAGCCGAAGCGGGGGAGGGCCGAATGAGCAGTTCTTC.

The sample holds many counts of this clonotype. The V and J genes are TRBV7-2 and TRBJ2-5; no firm D call. V dropped 4 bases and J dropped 0 bases, with 9 bases sitting between them. The CDR3 contains 14 residues. Germline assignment: CDR1 SGHTA and CDR2 FQGNSA. CDR3 nucleotides: TGTGCCAGCAGCTCCGAGAGCCACCAAGAGACCCAGTACTTC. It is translated as CASSSESHQETQYF.

The table lists this clonotype with many counts. The CDR3 DNA follows: TGCGCCAGCAGCTCGGGCCGCCACACTGAAGCTTTCTTT. It codes for CASSSGRHTEAFF. This chain joins TRBV10-1 and TRBJ1-1; no definite D call. CDR1 and CDR2 from the germline V gene are WNHNN and SYGVQD (reference sequence). Deletions cut 6 bases from V and 3 bases from J, with 11 bases between. The CDR3 loop spans 13 amino acids.

Ten or more counts support this clonotype. This chain connects TRBV10-3 to TRBJ2-6; possible D gene TRBD1, 8 bases. The V end was cut by 6 bases, the J end by 2 bases, with 14 bases between. Germline V lookup: CDR1 ENHRY, CDR2 SYGVKD. The length of the CDR3 is 16 residues. CDR3 loop: CAIRTGEGAGANVLTF. CDR3 nucleotides: TGTGCCATCAGGACAGGGGAGGGAGCTGGGGCCAACGTCCTGACTTTC.

The sample holds many counts of this clonotype. The chain has TRBV20-1 and TRBJ2-1, with 8 bases lining up with TRBD1. The length of the CDR3 is 14 residues. The germline V gene has CDR1 DFQATT and CDR2 SNEGSKA (reference sequence). Trimming cost V 0 bases and J 7 bases; bases outside gene matches: 5. DNA of the CDR3: TGCAGTGCTAGAGAGGACAGGGCAGTTAATGAGCAGTTCTTC. Translation: CSAREDRAVNEQFF.

This clonotype came up many times. The chain recombines TRBV28 with TRBJ2-1; 10 bases line up with TRBD2. J gave up 4 bases and V 4 bases, and 7 bases lay outside the gene matches. The germline CDR1 and CDR2 sequences are MDHEN and SYDVKM. CDR3 length: 16 amino acids. CDR3 residues: CASSSTSGRAYNEQFF. In DNA form, the CDR3 reads TGTGCCAGCAGTTCCACGAGCGGGAGGGCGTACAATGAGCAGTTCTTC.

This clonotype came up a few times. This chain links TRBV27 with TRBJ2-1; 10 positions agree with TRBD2. CDR1 and CDR2 (germline): MNHEY, SMNVEV (reference sequence). J gave up 7 bases and V 8 bases, and 11 bases lay outside the gene matches. This CDR3 is built from 15 residues. The CDR3 DNA sequence: TGTGCCAGCGTGAAGCTAGCGGGAGATCGTAATGAGCAGTTCTTC. Protein sequence: CASVKLAGDRNEQFF.